These T cell receptor beta chains were read from a single sample in a study of cytomegalovirus exposure and HLA in healthy donors. Using immunoSEQ multiplex PCR, the repertoire was profiled, and TCRdb retains in-frame clones only, with some absent. This sample has about 79,000 clones, with approximately 93% found just once. The specimen sequenced was PBMCs. These receptors were obtained from a woman in her thirties in good health and CMV-seronegative. Both conserved end residues are part of each CDR3. A D gene is named only where the DNA matches it firmly. Size is omitted from some rows. Given values are once, few, many or a class for expanded clones.

V	size	D	J	CDR3	DNA
TRBV6-4	-	-	TRBJ2-3	CASGGATTDTQYF	TGTGCCAGCGGGGGGGCTACCACAGATACGCAGTATTTT
TRBV11-1	-	TRBD1	TRBJ1-6	CASSISGGKISPLHF	TGTGCCAGCAGCATCTCAGGGGGAAAAATTTCACCCCTCCACTTT
TRBV5-6	-	TRBD1	TRBJ1-2	CASSWGTGINYGYTF	TGTGCCAGCAGCTGGGGGACAGGGATCAACTATGGCTACACCTTC
TRBV30	-	-	TRBJ1-3	CAWSLDKYFGNTIYF	TGTGCCTGGTCACTGGACAAGTATTTCGGAAACACCATATATTTT
TRBV18	-	-	TRBJ1-3	CASSPYTRADTIYF	TGTGCCAGCTCACCATATACCAGGGCGGACACCATATATTTT
TRBV9	-	-	TRBJ2-1	CASSVVSGFNEQFF	TGTGCCAGCAGCGTAGTATCCGGGTTCAATGAGCAGTTCTTC
TRBV19	-	TRBD2	TRBJ2-5	CASSTRGGGGRRETQYF	TGTGCCAGTAGTACACGCGGCGGGGGGGGGCGTAGGGAGACCCAGTACTTC
TRBV27	-	-	TRBJ2-7	CASSLLGLPTYEQYF	TGTGCCAGCAGTTTATTGGGACTGCCTACCTACGAGCAGTACTTC
TRBV28	-	TRBD1	TRBJ2-6	CASSPGGSGANVLTF	TGTGCCAGCAGTCCAGGGGGCTCCGGGGCCAACGTCCTGACTTTC
TRBV5-4	once	-	TRBJ2-3	CASSFDGSGAVTDTQYF	TGTGCCAGCAGCTTCGACGGGAGTGGGGCGGTTACAGATACGCAGTATTTT
TRBV28	few	-	TRBJ1-2	CASSFGGNVYGYTF	TGTGCCAGCAGTTTTGGGGGCAATGTCTATGGCTACACCTTC
TRBV7-2	-	-	TRBJ2-1	CASSRTGQLGNEQFF	TGTGCCAGCAGCCGAACCGGACAATTGGGGAATGAGCAGTTCTTC
TRBV12-5	-	-	TRBJ1-1	CASALGGLDTEAFF	TGTGCTAGTGCCCTCGGGGGGCTTGACACTGAAGCTTTCTTT
TRBV7-2	-	TRBD1	TRBJ2-1	CASSLGGTGGLEQFF	TGTGCCAGCAGCTTAGGGGGGACAGGGGGCCTTGAGCAGTTCTTC
TRBV28	-	TRBD2	TRBJ2-5	CASSLAGGAETQYF	TGTGCCAGCAGTCTAGCGGGGGGGGCCGAGACCCAGTACTTC
TRBV6-1	-	TRBD2	TRBJ2-1	CASSALLAENILGQFF	TGTGCCAGCAGTGCATTACTAGCGGAGAATATACTGGGGCAGTTCTTC
TRBV6-1	once	-	TRBJ1-1	CASDGSSGGGTEAFF	TGTGCCAGCGACGGATCCTCGGGGGGGGGCACTGAAGCTTTCTTT
TRBV5-1	-	-	TRBJ2-7	CASTLTAWGDEQYF	TGCGCCAGCACTCTAACAGCCTGGGGCGACGAGCAGTACTTC
TRBV7-9	-	TRBD1	TRBJ2-7	CASSLGQLPYEQYF	TGTGCCAGCAGCCTGGGACAGCTTCCCTACGAGCAGTACTTC
TRBV6-1	-	-	TRBJ1-5	CASSESGFNQPQHF	TGTGCCAGCAGTGAATCCGGGTTCAATCAGCCCCAGCATTTT
TRBV6-1	once	TRBD2	TRBJ2-1	CASSEAGTSGSWEQFF	TGTGCCAGCAGTGAAGCGGGGACTAGCGGGAGCTGGGAGCAGTTCTTC
TRBV28	-	-	TRBJ1-2	CASSFRLNYGYTF	TGTGCCAGCAGTTTCAGATTGAACTATGGCTACACCTTC
TRBV5-1	-	TRBD2	TRBJ2-5	CASSLPTSGAVRETQYF	TGCGCCAGCAGCTTGCCGACTAGCGGGGCTGTTAGGGAGACCCAGTACTTC
TRBV30	-	-	TRBJ2-7	CAWSRSGVSYEQYF	TGTGCCTGGAGTCGTAGCGGAGTCTCCTACGAGCAGTACTTC
TRBV4-1	once	-	TRBJ2-1	CASSQGAGSHNEQFF	TGCGCCAGCAGCCAAGGGGCAGGGTCTCACAATGAGCAGTTCTTC
TRBV15	-	TRBD1	TRBJ1-2	CATSKAGGRDGYTF	TGTGCCACCAGCAAGGCAGGGGGCCGAGATGGCTACACCTTC
TRBV6-1	-	TRBD1	TRBJ1-5	CASTVDRGQSQPQHF	TGTGCCAGCACCGTGGACAGGGGGCAAAGTCAGCCCCAGCATTTT
TRBV5-1	-	TRBD1	TRBJ2-3	CASSWTGQATGDTQYF	TGCGCCAGCAGCTGGACCGGACAGGCCACGGGGGATACGCAGTATTTT
TRBV5-4	-	TRBD2	TRBJ2-5	CASSLAGGEETQYF	TGTGCCAGCAGCTTGGCGGGAGGGGAAGAGACCCAGTACTTC
TRBV7-6	-	-	TRBJ2-2	CASSFGGIGELFF	TGTGCCAGCAGCTTCGGCGGTATCGGGGAGCTGTTTTTT
TRBV5-6	-	-	TRBJ2-1	CASSLVNLEQFF	TGTGCCAGCAGCTTGGTAAATCTTGAGCAGTTCTTC
TRBV11-2	-	-	TRBJ2-1	CASSLRESSYNEQFF	TGTGCCAGCAGCTTACGAGAGAGCTCCTACAATGAGCAGTTCTTC
TRBV9	-	TRBD2	TRBJ2-7	CASSGEGLPGSQQYF	TGTGCCAGCAGCGGGGAGGGACTCCCGGGGTCCCAGCAGTACTTC
TRBV2	-	TRBD1	TRBJ1-1	CASRLLRTGNTEAFF	TGTGCCAGCAGACTCCTTAGGACAGGGAACACTGAAGCTTTCTTT
TRBV30	-	TRBD2	TRBJ2-7	CAWREAGGGEQYF	TGTGCCTGGAGAGAAGCGGGGGGGGGCGAGCAGTACTTC
TRBV7-9	-	TRBD2	TRBJ2-2	CASNLLAGENTGELFF	TGTGCCAGCAACCTCTTAGCGGGGGAGAACACCGGGGAGCTGTTTTTT
TRBV5-6	-	-	TRBJ1-5	CASSAGVGQPQHF	TGTGCCAGCAGCGCAGGGGTGGGCCAGCCCCAGCATTTT
TRBV6-5	few	-	TRBJ1-6	CASSYDENSFNSPLHF	TGTGCCAGCAGTTACGACGAGAACAGCTTTAATTCACCCCTCCACTTT
TRBV19	-	TRBD2	TRBJ2-5	CASSTTGTRGTETQYF	TGTGCCAGTAGTACCACCGGGACTAGGGGGACAGAGACCCAGTACTTC
TRBV9	once	-	TRBJ1-1	CASSVEADLSSREAFF	TGTGCCAGCAGCGTAGAAGCGGACCTCTCATCCCGGGAAGCTTTCTTT
TRBV28	-	-	TRBJ1-2	CASTIGGVYGYTF	TGTGCCAGCACCATAGGGGGAGTCTATGGCTACACCTTC
TRBV7-2	once	TRBD2	TRBJ2-5	CASSVRAGGGETQYF	TGTGCCAGCAGCGTCAGAGCGGGAGGAGGCGAGACCCAGTACTTC
TRBV19	-	-	TRBJ1-5	CASSGGPLNQPQHF	TGTGCCAGTAGTGGAGGGCCCCTTAATCAGCCCCAGCATTTT
TRBV27	-	-	TRBJ2-3	CASSSTTSTDTQYF	TGTGCCAGCAGCTCAACGACTAGCACAGATACGCAGTATTTT
TRBV4-1	-	-	TRBJ1-5	CASSQGEGSYYQPQHF	TGCGCCAGCAGCCAAGGGGAGGGCAGTTACTATCAGCCCCAGCATTTT
TRBV9	once	TRBD2	TRBJ2-3	CASSPGGESPDTQYF	TGTGCCAGCAGCCCCGGGGGGGAGAGCCCAGATACGCAGTATTTT
TRBV6-5	-	TRBD1	TRBJ1-2	CASSPGQGAYYGYTF	TGTGCCAGCAGTCCCGGACAGGGGGCGTACTATGGCTACACCTTC
TRBV6-5	-	TRBD2	TRBJ2-1	CASRPGGNYNEQFF	TGTGCCAGCAGGCCGGGGGGGAACTACAATGAGCAGTTCTTC
TRBV7-2	-	-	TRBJ1-3	CASSPHRQRAGNTIYF	TGTGCCAGCAGCCCCCACCGACAGAGAGCGGGGAACACCATATATTTT
TRBV6-5	-	-	TRBJ2-7	CASSAGNRSYAQYF	TGTGCCAGCAGTGCTGGGAACAGGTCCTACGCGCAGTACTTC
TRBV20-1	-	-	TRBJ2-7	CSARIIDEQYF	TGCAGTGCTAGAATAATCGACGAGCAGTACTTC
TRBV6-1	once	-	TRBJ1-1	CASSETGMGRGTEAFF	TGTGCCAGCAGTGAAACAGGGATGGGGCGCGGCACTGAAGCTTTCTTT